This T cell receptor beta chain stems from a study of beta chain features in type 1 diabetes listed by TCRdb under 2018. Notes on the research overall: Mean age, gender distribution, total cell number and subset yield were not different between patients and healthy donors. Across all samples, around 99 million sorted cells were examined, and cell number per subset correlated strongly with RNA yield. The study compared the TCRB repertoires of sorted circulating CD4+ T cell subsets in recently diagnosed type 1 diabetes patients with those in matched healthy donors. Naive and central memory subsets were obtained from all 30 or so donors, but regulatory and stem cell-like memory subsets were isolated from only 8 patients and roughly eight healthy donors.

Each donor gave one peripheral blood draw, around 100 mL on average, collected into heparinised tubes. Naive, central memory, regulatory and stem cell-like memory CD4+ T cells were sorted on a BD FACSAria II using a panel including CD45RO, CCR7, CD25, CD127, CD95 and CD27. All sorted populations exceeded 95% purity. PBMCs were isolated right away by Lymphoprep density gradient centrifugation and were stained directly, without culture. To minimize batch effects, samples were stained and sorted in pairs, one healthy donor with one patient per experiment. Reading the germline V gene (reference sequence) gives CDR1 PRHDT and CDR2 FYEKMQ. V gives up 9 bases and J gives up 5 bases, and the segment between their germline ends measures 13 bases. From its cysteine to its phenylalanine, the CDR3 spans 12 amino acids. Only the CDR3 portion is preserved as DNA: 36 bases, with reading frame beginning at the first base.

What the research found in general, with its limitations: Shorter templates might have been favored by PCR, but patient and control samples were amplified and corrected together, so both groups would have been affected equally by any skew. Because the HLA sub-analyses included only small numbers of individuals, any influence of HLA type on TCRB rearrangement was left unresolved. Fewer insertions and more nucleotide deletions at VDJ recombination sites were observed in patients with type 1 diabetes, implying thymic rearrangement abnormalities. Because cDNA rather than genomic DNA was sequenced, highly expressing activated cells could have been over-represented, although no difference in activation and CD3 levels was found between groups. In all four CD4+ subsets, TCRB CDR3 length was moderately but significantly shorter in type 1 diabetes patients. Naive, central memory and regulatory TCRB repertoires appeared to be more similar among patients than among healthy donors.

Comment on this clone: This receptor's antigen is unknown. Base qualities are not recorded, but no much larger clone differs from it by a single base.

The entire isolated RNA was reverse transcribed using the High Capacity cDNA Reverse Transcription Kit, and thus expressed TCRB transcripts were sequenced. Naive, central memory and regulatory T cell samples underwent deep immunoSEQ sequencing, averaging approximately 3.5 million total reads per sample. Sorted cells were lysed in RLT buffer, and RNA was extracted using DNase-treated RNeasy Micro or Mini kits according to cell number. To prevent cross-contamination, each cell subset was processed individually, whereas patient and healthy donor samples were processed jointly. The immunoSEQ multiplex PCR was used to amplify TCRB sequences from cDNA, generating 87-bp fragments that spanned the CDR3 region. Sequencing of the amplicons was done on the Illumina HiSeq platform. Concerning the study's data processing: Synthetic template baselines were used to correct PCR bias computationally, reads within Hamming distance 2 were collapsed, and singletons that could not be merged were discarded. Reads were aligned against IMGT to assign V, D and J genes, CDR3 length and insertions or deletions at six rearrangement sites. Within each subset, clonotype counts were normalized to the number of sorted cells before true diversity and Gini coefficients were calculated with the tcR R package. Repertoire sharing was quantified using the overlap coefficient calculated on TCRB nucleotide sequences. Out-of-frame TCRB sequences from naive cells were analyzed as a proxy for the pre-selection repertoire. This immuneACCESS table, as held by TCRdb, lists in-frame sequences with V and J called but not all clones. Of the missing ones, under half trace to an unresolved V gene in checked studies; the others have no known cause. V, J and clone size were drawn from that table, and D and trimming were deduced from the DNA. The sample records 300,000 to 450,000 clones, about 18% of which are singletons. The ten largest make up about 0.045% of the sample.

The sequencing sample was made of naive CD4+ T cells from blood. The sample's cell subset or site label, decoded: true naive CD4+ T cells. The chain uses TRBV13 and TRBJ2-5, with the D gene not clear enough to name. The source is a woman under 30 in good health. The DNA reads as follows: TGTGCCAGTCGGAAGATGGAGGAGACCCAGTACTTC. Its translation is CASRKMEETQYF. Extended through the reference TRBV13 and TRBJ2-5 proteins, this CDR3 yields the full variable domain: AAGVIQSPRHLIKEKRETATLKCYPIPRHDTVYWYQQGPGQDPQFLISFYEKMQSDKGSIPDRFSAQQFSDYHSELNMSSLELGDSALYFCASRKMEETQYFGPGTRLLVL.